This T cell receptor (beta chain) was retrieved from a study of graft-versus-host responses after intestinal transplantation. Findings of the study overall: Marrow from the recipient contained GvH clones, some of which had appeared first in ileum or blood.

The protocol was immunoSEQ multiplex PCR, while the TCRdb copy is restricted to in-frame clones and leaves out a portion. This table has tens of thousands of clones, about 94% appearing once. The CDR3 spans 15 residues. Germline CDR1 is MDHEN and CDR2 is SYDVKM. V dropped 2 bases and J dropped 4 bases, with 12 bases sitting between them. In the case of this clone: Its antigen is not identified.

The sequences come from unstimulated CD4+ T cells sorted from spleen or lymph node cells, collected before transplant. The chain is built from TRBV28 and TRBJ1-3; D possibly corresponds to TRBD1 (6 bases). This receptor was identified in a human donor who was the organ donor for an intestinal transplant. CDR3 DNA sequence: TGTGCCAGCAGTTTAAACAGGGAGAACGGAAACACCATATATTTT. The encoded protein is CASSLNRENGNTIYF.